The clone carrying this T cell receptor (beta chain) occurred a few times. Its antigen is undetermined. These data originate in a study of cytomegalovirus exposure and HLA in healthy donors. Study findings and constraints: A highly shared variant cluster was judged a likely technical artifact. Upon later analysis, TCR association rates were observed to vary by HLA locus, being highest for DRB1 and lowest for HLA-C. The investigators catalogued 150 to 200 TCR beta chains as cytomegalovirus-associated.

13 Jbeta primers and 60 Vbeta primers were used for the PCR. Profiled with immunoSEQ multiplex PCR; TCRdb holds only in-frame clones, not every one. The sample shows 100,000 to 150,000 clones, approximately 84% of them seen only once. The V gene's germline CDR1 is MNHNS and CDR2 SASEGT. This CDR3 is built from 15 residues. V shed 6 bases and J 0 bases; nucleotides not matched to a gene: 1. The sequence was collected from a woman aged 40 to 50 in good health and CMV-seronegative. The V and J genes are TRBV6-1 and TRBJ2-2; TRBD2 agrees at 10 bases. Source material: PBMCs. For the CDR3, the DNA is TGTGCCAGCAGAGGACTAGCGGCGAACACCGGGGAGCTGTTTTTT. This translates into CASRGLAANTGELFF.